This TCR beta chain was documented in a study of Siglec-9 on CD8 T cells in melanoma (dated by TCRdb to the late 2010s). Context from the whole study: The study examined the expression of Siglec-9 on CD8+ T cells and how Siglec-9 regulates T cells within the melanoma tumor microenvironment. Findings and caveats that apply to the study as a whole: Siglec-9 was reported to mark and regulate an effector memory CD8+ T-cell subset that appeared to accumulate within melanoma tumors.

The library was obtained by the immunoSEQ multiplex PCR assay. TCRdb holds this immuneACCESS table with in-frame rearrangements only. Some clones are missing; in checked studies, unresolved V genes explain under half, and the rest has no known cause. For this sample there are about 36,000 clones; approximately 83% appear just once. In total, the top ten clones hold under 2% of the sample. As concerns this clone: Its antigen specificity is not known. No qualities accompany the bases; no much larger clone lies one base away.

The clonotype originates from a human donor in good health. The material sequenced was Siglec-9- CD8+ T cells sorted from blood. What this sample's cell subset or site label stands for: CD8 T cells lacking Siglec-9.

The nucleotide sequence is TGTGCCAGCAGCCTTGGACAGGGATGGGGCGAGCAGTACTTC. This translates into CASSLGQGWGEQYF. Recombination connected TRBV14 to TRBJ2-7, and 8 bases in between align with TRBD1. V is trimmed back by 4 bases and J by 6 bases, and the junction contains 8 bases that no gene match accounts for. The CDR3 holds 14 amino acids from the cysteine to the phenylalanine. Only the CDR3 part of the read is kept: 42 bases, read in frame from the first base. CDR1 and CDR2 are drawn from the germline V gene: SGHDN, FVKESK.